One and the same sample provided the 9 T cell receptor beta chains below, sequenced in a study of T cells in Graves' hyperthyroidism and ophthalmopathy. TCR beta CDR3 sequences were amplified from RNA transcripts. The study used the HTBI primer set for a first-round RT-PCR of the TCR CDR3. TCRdb redid the calling of the multiplex PCR reads with MiXCR, one entry per CDR3 protein. The sample holds around 610,000 distinct CDR3 sequences, approximately 15% seen once. The sequenced sample was blood. All receptors derive from a woman aged 40 to 50 with Graves' ophthalmopathy.

This clonotype was counted many times. This chain joins TRBV2 and TRBJ1-2, with TRBD1 as a possible D gene (6 bases). Germline CDR1 and CDR2: SNHLY and FYNNEI. V was pared by 9 bases and J by 4 bases, with 15 bases between. CDR3 length: 13 residues. This chain's CDR3 is CASELGTLYGYTF. CDR3 nucleotides: TGTGCCAGTGAGTTAGGGACACTCTATGGCTACACCTTC.

In its sample, this clonotype was seen many times. The CDR3 sequence is CASGVAGQETQYF. CDR3 DNA: TGTGCCAGCGGGGTAGCGGGTCAAGAGACCCAGTACTTC. The V gene is TRBV28, the J gene TRBJ2-5; 7 positions agree with TRBD2. The J segment lost 2 bases and the V segment lost 8 bases, leaving 5 bases of the junction unmatched. The CDR3 extends over 13 amino acids. Germline V gives CDR1 MDHEN, CDR2 SYDVKM.

This clonotype was picked up many times. The V gene is TRBV5-6, the J gene TRBJ1-5; D gene uncertain. Germline V gene data show CDR1 as SGHDT and CDR2 as YYEEEE. V was cut by 4 bases and J by 6 bases, with 8 bases left in between. This CDR3 contains 12 residues. CDR3 in amino acids: CASSRAGQPQHF. The CDR3 bases are TGTGCCAGCAGCCGAGCGGGTCAGCCCCAGCATTTT.

The J gene is TRBJ2-7, the V gene TRBV4-2; D is perhaps TRBD2 (6 bases). Germline V CDR1 and CDR2: LGHNA, YNFKEQ. This CDR3 spans 16 amino acids. V was cut by 1 base and J by 5 bases, with 18 bases left in between. The CDR3 spells CASSQVGSGRDNEQYF. The CDR3 DNA reads TGTGCCAGCAGCCAAGTTGGGTCCGGGAGAGATAACGAGCAGTACTTC.

This clonotype was seen at least ten times. Here the CDR3 reads CASSYPLPGMTYEQYF. CDR3 in DNA: TGTGCCAGCAGTTACCCGCTCCCAGGGATGACCTACGAGCAGTACTTC. The gene calls are TRBV6-2 or TRBV6-3 and TRBJ2-7; possibly TRBD1 for D (5 bases). The V end was cut by 2 bases, the J end by 2 bases, with 16 bases between. CDR1 MNHEY and CDR2 SVGEGT come from the germline V gene. There are 16 residues in the CDR3.

This clonotype was detected many times. The V call is TRBV12-3 or TRBV12-4, the J call TRBJ1-2; 7 bases match TRBD1. The CDR3 has 15 amino acids. V shed 5 bases, J shed 2 bases, and the junction held 8 bases outside the gene matches. CDR3 sequence: CASSPRQGRNYGYTF. In nucleotides, the CDR3 is TGTGCCAGCAGTCCGCGACAGGGCCGAAACTATGGCTACACCTTC.

A word on this clonotype: This CDR3 is missing its conserved last phenylalanine or tryptophan, likely due to a read error. It is unclear where the CDR3 begins or ends on the DNA, so no DNA is shown, and the CDR3 is as TCRdb lists it. The genes are TRBV6-2 or TRBV6-3 and TRBJ2-5; the table's D gene call, TRBD2, was not cross checked with the DNA. 14 amino acids form the CDR3, both terminal residues included. The germline V gene encodes CDR1 MNHEY and CDR2 SVGEGT. CDR3 sequence: CASSERSARETQCY.

The chain links TRBV3-1 to TRBJ2-7, with D unresolved. The V gene lost 3 bases and the J gene lost 3 bases, with 9 bases spanning the gap. This CDR3 has 13 residues. Germline CDR1 and CDR2: LGHDT and YNNKEL (reference sequence). CDR3 amino acids: CASSHPQNYEQYF. Here the CDR3 DNA reads TGTGCCAGCAGCCACCCCCAAAACTACGAGCAGTACTTC.

This clonotype was counted only a few times. V gene TRBV12-3 or TRBV12-4 combines with J gene TRBJ1-1; D remains ambiguous. The CDR3 extends over 11 amino acids. The ends were cut back, 6 bases at V and 9 bases at J, with 11 bases in the middle. The CDR3 here is CASRSDVKAFF. The DNA of the CDR3 is TGTGCCAGCAGATCGGATGTAAAAGCTTTCTTT.